Listed here is a single TCR beta chain. This sample stems from a study of blood T cell repertoires in COVID-19. The CDR3 extends over 13 amino acids. V was clipped by 7 bases and J by 6 bases; unmatched bases: 5. TCRdb's copy holds only in-frame clones and misses some; the assay was immunoSEQ multiplex PCR. The sample includes 45,000 to 55,000 clones, over 65% of them seen just once. The chain recombines TRBV12-3 or TRBV12-4 with TRBJ1-2; TRBD1 agrees at 10 bases. This receptor was identified in a human donor in a cohort sampled during active COVID-19. The sequenced sample was peripheral blood. In DNA, the CDR3 is TGTGCCAGCACCCGGACAGGGGGACATGGCTACACCTTC. Translated: CASTRTGGHGYTF.